Shown below are 3 T cell receptor beta chains from a single sample sequenced in a study of graft-versus-host responses after intestinal transplantation. The assay was immunoSEQ multiplex PCR, and TCRdb's table has in-frame clones only and misses some. The sample consists of 77,000 or so clones, about nine tenths of them appearing once. The starting material was PBMCs, obtained 98 days after intestinal transplantation. Receptors were obtained from a human patient who received an intestinal transplant, so some T cells may come from the graft donor.

The chain carries TRBV28 and TRBJ2-2; TRBD1 matches 9 bases. Germline values: CDR1 MDHEN, CDR2 SYDVKM. Losses at the gene ends were 5 bases for V and 5 bases for J; bases not matched to a gene: 6. The CDR3 is 15 amino acids. In DNA, the CDR3 is TGTGCCAGCAGTACCACAGGGGGCTATACCGGGGAGCTGTTTTTT. This gives the protein CASSTTGGYTGELFF.

The J gene is TRBJ2-7, the V gene TRBV15; D call uncertain. The V gene's germline CDR1 is LNHNV and CDR2 YYDKDF (reference sequence). V was trimmed by 0 bases and J by 4 bases, leaving 7 bases between them. This CDR3 has 13 amino acids. The DNA of the CDR3 is TGTGCCACCAGCAGAGAAATGATGTACGAGCAGTACTTC. Residues: CATSREMMYEQYF.

The V and J genes are TRBV4-2 and TRBJ1-5; D uncertain. The CDR3 contains 12 residues. Germline V CDR1 and CDR2: LGHNA, YNFKEQ. Trimming left V 3 bases short and J 4 bases short, with 4 bases between. CDR3 sequence reads: CASSQGNQPQHF. For the CDR3, the DNA is TGTGCCAGCAGCCAGGGGAATCAGCCCCAGCATTTT.